The entry that follows covers one TCR beta chain sequence. Its specificity is unknown. Germline V lookup: CDR1 LNHDA, CDR2 SQIVND (reference sequence). With V trimmed by 6 bases and J by 6 bases, 3 bases remained unmatched. The CDR3 runs to 12 residues. The record originates from a study of cytomegalovirus exposure and HLA in healthy donors. Overall study results and limits: Under in vitro conditions, a few CMV-associated chains were confirmed as specific for CMV antigens.

Vbeta (60) and Jbeta (13) primers were used in the PCR. TCRdb's table, derived via immunoSEQ multiplex PCR, lists solely in-frame clones and lacks some. The sample consists of approximately 200,000 clones, 82% of them appearing once. The genes are TRBV19 and TRBJ2-3; 7 bases agree with TRBD2. This clonotype was obtained from a boy aged 2-15 years in good health and CMV-seronegative. The sample taken for sequencing was PBMCs. CDR3 in DNA: TGTGCCAGTAGCGGGGGAGGGGATACGCAGTATTTT. Amino acids: CASSGGGDTQYF. The full variable domain, completed using reference TRBV19 and TRBJ2-3, is DGGITQSPKYLFRKEGQNVTLSCEQNLNHDAMYWYRQDPGQGLRLIYYSQIVNDFQKGDIAEGYSVSREKKESFPLTVTSAQKNPTAFYLCASSGGGDTQYFGPGTRLTVL.